This T cell receptor beta chain was documented in a study of blood T cell repertoires in COVID-19. Study information: The United States, Italy and Spain supplied acute and convalescent COVID-19 samples. T cells, B-cell-depleted T cells, or PBMCs supplied cDNA or gDNA.

Some clones are missing from TCRdb's copy, which holds only in-frame ones; the method was immunoSEQ multiplex PCR. The sample yields around 150,000 clones, 70% to 90% seen once. The CDR3 consists of 13 residues. Trimming cost V 4 bases and J 2 bases, with 6 bases left between them. Germline CDR1 reads MNHEY; CDR2 reads SVGAGI. Input material: peripheral blood. This clonotype was obtained from a man aged 60-69 years with acute or convalescent COVID-19. V usage is TRBV6-5 and J usage is TRBJ1-5; tentative D call: TRBD1 (5 bases). The CDR3 here is CASSWGGNQPQHF. The DNA for the CDR3 is TGTGCCAGCAGTTGGGGGGGCAATCAGCCCCAGCATTTT.